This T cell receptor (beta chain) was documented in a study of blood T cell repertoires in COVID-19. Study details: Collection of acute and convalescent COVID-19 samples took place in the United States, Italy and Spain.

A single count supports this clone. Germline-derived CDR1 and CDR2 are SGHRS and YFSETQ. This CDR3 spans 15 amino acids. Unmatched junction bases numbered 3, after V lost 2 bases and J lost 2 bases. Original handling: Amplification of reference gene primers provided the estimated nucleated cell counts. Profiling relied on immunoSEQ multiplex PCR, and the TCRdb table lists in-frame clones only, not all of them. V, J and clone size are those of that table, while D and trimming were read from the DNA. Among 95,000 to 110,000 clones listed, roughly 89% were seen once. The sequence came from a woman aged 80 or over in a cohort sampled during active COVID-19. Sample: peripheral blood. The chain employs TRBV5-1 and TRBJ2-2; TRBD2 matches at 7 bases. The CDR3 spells CASSLGGRNTGELFF. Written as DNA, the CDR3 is TGCGCCAGCAGCTTAGGCGGGAGAAACACCGGGGAGCTGTTTTTT.